The rows below give T cell receptor beta chains drawn from one sample of a study of T cell responses to AZD1222 COVID-19 vaccine. TCRdb's table, derived via immunoSEQ multiplex PCR, lists solely in-frame clones and lacks some. The data hold around 200,000 clones, with about 92% observed a single time. The starting material was peripheral blood, obtained on day 0 of AZD1222 vaccination. These receptors were taken from an adult in good health. CDR3s include the opening cysteine and the closing phenylalanine or tryptophan. Each record gives: J gene, D gene, clone size, V gene, CDR3 DNA, CDR3 protein. A D gene is named only where the DNA matches it firmly. Clone size, where shown, is once, few, many, or a class for clones that have expanded.

j_gene: TRBJ1-4
d_gene: NA
abundance: NA
v_gene: TRBV5-4
CDR3nt: TGTGCCAGCAGCTTTGTCGGGGATGCTAATGAAAAACTGTTTTTT
CDR3aa: CASSFVGDANEKLFF

j_gene: TRBJ1-5
d_gene: NA
abundance: NA
v_gene: TRBV7-9
CDR3nt: TGTGCCAGCAGCTCGACCGAGATTAGCAATCAGCCCCAGCATTTT
CDR3aa: CASSSTEISNQPQHF

j_gene: TRBJ2-2
d_gene: NA
abundance: NA
v_gene: TRBV19
CDR3nt: TGTGCCAGTAGTCTCGGAACCGGGGAGCTGTTTTTT
CDR3aa: CASSLGTGELFF

j_gene: TRBJ1-2
d_gene: NA
abundance: few
v_gene: TRBV11-2
CDR3nt: TGTGCCAGCACCCCAAGATCTGGGACCGCGGGAGGCTACACCTTC
CDR3aa: CASTPRSGTAGGYTF

j_gene: TRBJ1-6
d_gene: TRBD1
abundance: NA
v_gene: TRBV3-1/TRBV3-2
CDR3nt: TGTGCCAGCCGTGGGCCTCCGGGACAGGGGGATGTACGCTATAATTCACCCCTCCACTTT
CDR3aa: CASRGPPGQGDVRYNSPLHF

j_gene: TRBJ1-6
d_gene: NA
abundance: NA
v_gene: TRBV2
CDR3nt: TGTGCCAGCAGTGCTTGGCTTAATAATTCACCCCTCCACTTT
CDR3aa: CASSAWLNNSPLHF

j_gene: TRBJ1-5
d_gene: NA
abundance: NA
v_gene: TRBV18
CDR3nt: TGTGCCAGCTCCCCGGTCGGTGGAGGAGGTCAGCCCCAGCATTTT
CDR3aa: CASSPVGGGGQPQHF

j_gene: TRBJ1-1
d_gene: NA
abundance: NA
v_gene: TRBV6-2/TRBV6-3
CDR3nt: TGTGCCAGCAGTTATGATGCAGGGGTCGACTTGAACACTGAAGCTTTCTTT
CDR3aa: CASSYDAGVDLNTEAFF

j_gene: TRBJ1-3
d_gene: NA
abundance: NA
v_gene: TRBV14
CDR3nt: TGTGCCAGCAGCCAGTTCAAATCTGGAAACACCATATATTTT
CDR3aa: CASSQFKSGNTIYF

j_gene: TRBJ1-1
d_gene: NA
abundance: NA
v_gene: TRBV13
CDR3nt: TGTGCCAGCAGCTTAGGCCCGGGGGACACTGAAGCTTTCTTT
CDR3aa: CASSLGPGDTEAFF

j_gene: TRBJ1-1
d_gene: NA
abundance: NA
v_gene: TRBV6-1
CDR3nt: TGTGCCAGCAGTGATGGGTGGGGTATGAACACTGAAGCTTTCTTT
CDR3aa: CASSDGWGMNTEAFF

j_gene: TRBJ1-2
d_gene: TRBD1
abundance: NA
v_gene: TRBV10-2
CDR3nt: TGCGCCAGCAGGTTGTCTACGGGACAGGGAAGCTATGGCTACACCTTC
CDR3aa: CASRLSTGQGSYGYTF

j_gene: TRBJ2-7
d_gene: TRBD1
abundance: NA
v_gene: TRBV10-3
CDR3nt: TGTGCCACGCGAGAGACAGGGGGCTCGTCCTTCTACGAGCAGTACTTC
CDR3aa: CATRETGGSSFYEQYF

j_gene: TRBJ1-1
d_gene: NA
abundance: NA
v_gene: TRBV6-5
CDR3nt: TGTGCCAGCAGTTACTCCGGGGCCATGAACACTGAAGCTTTCTTT
CDR3aa: CASSYSGAMNTEAFF

j_gene: TRBJ2-1
d_gene: NA
abundance: NA
v_gene: TRBV19
CDR3nt: TGTGCCAGTAGTTCCACAAGGGGCTACAATGAGCAGTTCTTC
CDR3aa: CASSSTRGYNEQFF

j_gene: TRBJ2-7
d_gene: NA
abundance: NA
v_gene: TRBV6-1
CDR3nt: TGTGCCAGCAGTGAAGGCGTCTACGAGCAGTACTTC
CDR3aa: CASSEGVYEQYF

j_gene: TRBJ2-1
d_gene: NA
abundance: once
v_gene: TRBV3-1/TRBV3-2
CDR3nt: TGTGCCAGCAGCCAAGACATATGGGCAAGACCGTACAATGAGCAGTTCTTC
CDR3aa: CASSQDIWARPYNEQFF

j_gene: TRBJ1-2
d_gene: NA
abundance: NA
v_gene: TRBV3-1/TRBV3-2
CDR3nt: TGTGCCAGCAGTTACGAACGCCTAGGGGGCTACACCTTC
CDR3aa: CASSYERLGGYTF

j_gene: TRBJ1-1
d_gene: NA
abundance: NA
v_gene: TRBV3-1/TRBV3-2
CDR3nt: TGTGCCAGCAGCCGACAGGACCGGGCAGAAGCTTTCTTT
CDR3aa: CASSRQDRAEAFF

j_gene: TRBJ1-5
d_gene: NA
abundance: NA
v_gene: TRBV21-1
CDR3nt: TGTGCCAGCAGCACCCCGGGACAGGGGGAATGCAATCAGCCCCAGCATTTT
CDR3aa: CASSTPGQGECNQPQHF

j_gene: TRBJ1-4
d_gene: NA
abundance: NA
v_gene: TRBV10-3
CDR3nt: TGTGCCATCAGTGAGGAAAACGGGGGGGAAAAACTGTTTTTT
CDR3aa: CAISEENGGEKLFF

j_gene: TRBJ2-1
d_gene: NA
abundance: NA
v_gene: TRBV5-1
CDR3nt: TGCGCCAGCAGCTTGGTGGCTAATGAGCAGTTCTTC
CDR3aa: CASSLVANEQFF

j_gene: TRBJ2-7
d_gene: NA
abundance: NA
v_gene: TRBV7-9
CDR3nt: TGTGCCAGCAGGGGGGACTACGAGCAGTACTTC
CDR3aa: CASRGDYEQYF

j_gene: TRBJ1-5
d_gene: NA
abundance: NA
v_gene: TRBV28
CDR3nt: TGTGCCAGCAGTTCGGTCCCCGGCAATCAGCCCCAGCATTTT
CDR3aa: CASSSVPGNQPQHF

j_gene: TRBJ1-2
d_gene: NA
abundance: NA
v_gene: TRBV27
CDR3nt: TGTGCCAGCAGTAAACCCGGGACGGGTCGGGGCTACACCTTC
CDR3aa: CASSKPGTGRGYTF

j_gene: TRBJ2-7
d_gene: NA
abundance: NA
v_gene: TRBV6-1
CDR3nt: TGTGCCAGCAGTGAAGGGGAGGAGGTCCACGAGCAGTACTTC
CDR3aa: CASSEGEEVHEQYF

j_gene: TRBJ2-5
d_gene: TRBD2
abundance: NA
v_gene: TRBV4-2
CDR3nt: TGTGCCAGCAGCCAAGATGGGGCGGGAGGGGTAGAGGGAGAGACCCAGTACTTC
CDR3aa: CASSQDGAGGVEGETQYF

j_gene: TRBJ1-2
d_gene: TRBD1
abundance: NA
v_gene: TRBV9
CDR3nt: TGTGCCAGCAGCCCAGGGGGGGGAGCAAACACCTTC
CDR3aa: CASSPGGGANTF

j_gene: TRBJ1-6
d_gene: NA
abundance: NA
v_gene: TRBV19
CDR3nt: TGTGCCAGTAGTATGAGGAACACCGCAGGATCACCCCTCCACTTT
CDR3aa: CASSMRNTAGSPLHF

j_gene: TRBJ1-1
d_gene: TRBD1
abundance: NA
v_gene: TRBV19
CDR3nt: TGTGCCAGTAGTACGCGACAGGGACAGCCGTCCACTGAAGCTTTCTTT
CDR3aa: CASSTRQGQPSTEAFF

j_gene: TRBJ1-2
d_gene: NA
abundance: NA
v_gene: TRBV30
CDR3nt: TGTGCCTGGAGTCGACAGGTATATGGCTACACCTTC
CDR3aa: CAWSRQVYGYTF